The TCR beta chain described here comes from a study of T cell changes during pregnancy in multiple sclerosis (dated 2019 in TCRdb). For context, the study as a whole: In women with multiple sclerosis, the researchers looked at how the T cell repertoire shifted as pregnancy progressed.

The library was produced with the immunoSEQ multiplex PCR assay. Entries here come from immuneACCESS through TCRdb and include only in-frame sequences with V and J called. Some clones fail to appear in such tables; in the studies checked, an unresolved V gene covers under half of the shortfall, and the cause of the remainder is unknown. The sample profile shows tens of thousands of clones; around 93% of them were found once. The ten largest clonotypes hold 0.35% to 0.5% of the sample. On this clone itself: Its antigen remains unidentified. It has no much larger one-base neighbor in the sample; base qualities were not kept.

The CDR3 goes from the cysteine to the phenylalanine over 16 residues. Only the CDR3 part of the read is kept: 48 bases, read in frame from the first base. The receptor comes from a female donor with multiple sclerosis, enrolled in a pregnancy study. Sample: CD4+ T cells from peripheral blood mononuclear cells, taken in the second trimester of pregnancy. This chain joins TRBV21-1 to TRBJ1-1. TRBV21-1 is classified as a pseudogene. The CDR3 protein is CASSPQREYMNTEAFF. The sequenced DNA is TGTGCCAGCAGCCCCCAGAGGGAGTACATGAACACTGAAGCTTTCTTT.